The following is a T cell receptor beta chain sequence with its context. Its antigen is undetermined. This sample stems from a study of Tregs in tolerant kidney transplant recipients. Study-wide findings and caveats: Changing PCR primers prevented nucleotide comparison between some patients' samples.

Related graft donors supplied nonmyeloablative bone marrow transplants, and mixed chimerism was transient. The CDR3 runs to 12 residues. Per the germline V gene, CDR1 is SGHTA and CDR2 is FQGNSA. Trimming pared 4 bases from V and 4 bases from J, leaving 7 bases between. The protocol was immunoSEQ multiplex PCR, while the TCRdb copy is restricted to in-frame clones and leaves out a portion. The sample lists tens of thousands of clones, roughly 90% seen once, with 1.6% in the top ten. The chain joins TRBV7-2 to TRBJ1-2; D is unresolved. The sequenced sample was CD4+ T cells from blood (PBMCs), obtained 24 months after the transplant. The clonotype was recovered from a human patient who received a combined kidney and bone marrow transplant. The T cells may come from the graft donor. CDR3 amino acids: CASSSHFYGYTF. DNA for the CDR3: TGTGCCAGCAGCTCACATTTCTATGGCTACACCTTC. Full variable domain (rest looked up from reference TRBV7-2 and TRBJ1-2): GAGVSQSPSNKVTEKGKDVELRCDPISGHTALYWYRQSLGQGLEFLIYFQGNSAPDKSGLPSDRFSAERTGGSVSTLTIQRTQQEDSAVYLCASSSHFYGYTFGSGTRLTVV.